This is a list of T cell receptor beta chains from one sample in a study of cytomegalovirus exposure and HLA in healthy donors. Assay used: immunoSEQ multiplex PCR; TCRdb lists only in-frame clones, some missing. The sample has some 140,000 clones, 80% seen once. Sequencing was performed on PBMCs. Receptors were obtained from a woman aged 40 to 50 in good health and CMV-seropositive. The CDR3 runs from the conserved cysteine through the conserved F or W. Fields, in order: clone size, J gene, D gene, V gene, CDR3 DNA, CDR3 protein. A D gene is named only where the DNA matches it firmly. Some rows have no size entry. The others give once, few or many, or a class for an expanded clone.

>.|TRBJ1-1|.|TRBV27
TGTGCCAGCAGCTCTTATACCTTCACGGGGGGGCGAGGGACTGAAGCTTTCTTT
CASSSYTFTGGRGTEAFF
>.|TRBJ1-4|.|TRBV6-5
TGTGCCAGCAGCTCCGAGCAGGCTAATGAAAAACTGTTTTTT
CASSSEQANEKLFF
>.|TRBJ2-7|TRBD1|TRBV18
TGTGCCAGCTCACCGGGAGGACAGGGGCCTCCCTACGAGCAGTACTTC
CASSPGGQGPPYEQYF
>.|TRBJ2-1|.|TRBV10-3
TGTGCCATCAGGGCCGCAACAGGGCGCTCCTACAATGAGCAGTTCTTC
CAIRAATGRSYNEQFF
>few|TRBJ2-7|TRBD2|TRBV7-2
TGTGCCAGCAGCCTGGGGGGGACGCTTTCCGAGCAGTACTTC
CASSLGGTLSEQYF
>once|TRBJ2-7|.|TRBV29-1
TGCAGCGTTGACGAGTTGACGGGGTTAGCCTACGAGCAGTACTTC
CSVDELTGLAYEQYF
>.|TRBJ1-3|.|TRBV18
TGTGCCAGCTCACCCCTGGACAGATCCTCTGGAAACACCATATATTTT
CASSPLDRSSGNTIYF
>.|TRBJ2-2|TRBD2|TRBV5-1
TGCGCCAGCAGCTTTCGGACTAGCCAGGCCGGGGAGCTGTTTTTT
CASSFRTSQAGELFF
>once|TRBJ1-5|.|TRBV7-9
TGTGCCAGCAGCCAAACTCCCGATAGCAATCAGCCCCAGCATTTT
CASSQTPDSNQPQHF
>.|TRBJ2-1|TRBD1|TRBV30
TGTGCCTGGAGCCGAGGACAGGGGGGATACAATGAGCAGTTCTTC
CAWSRGQGGYNEQFF
>.|TRBJ2-1|.|TRBV19
TGTGCCAGTAGCTCGAGCGGCCGCAATGAGCAGTTCTTC
CASSSSGRNEQFF
>.|TRBJ1-2|.|TRBV6-1
TGTGCCAGCAAGCCGACTGACAGGCTCTATGGCTACACCTTC
CASKPTDRLYGYTF
>.|TRBJ2-1|TRBD2|TRBV12-5
TGTGCTAGTGGTTTGGTCCCGGGGACTAGCGGGAGGGCCGGGAATGAGCAGTTCTTC
CASGLVPGTSGRAGNEQFF
>.|TRBJ1-1|TRBD1|TRBV7-2
TGTGCCAGCAGCTCGGGACAGGGGCTAAACACTGAAGCTTTCTTT
CASSSGQGLNTEAFF
>.|TRBJ1-1|TRBD1|TRBV27
TGTGCCAGCAACAGGGGAGAAGGAACTGAAGCTTTCTTT
CASNRGEGTEAFF
>.|TRBJ1-1|.|TRBV6-1
TGTGCCAGCAGTCGTCGTCAGGGTAACACTGAAGCTTTCTTT
CASSRRQGNTEAFF
>.|TRBJ2-5|.|TRBV28
TGTGCCAGCAGTTGGGGACATCTGGGGGAGACCCAGTACTTC
CASSWGHLGETQYF
>once|TRBJ2-7|TRBD1|TRBV28
TGTGCCAGCAGCCCTCTTGGGACAGGGATTACCTCCTACGAGCAGTACTTC
CASSPLGTGITSYEQYF
>.|TRBJ2-3|TRBD2|TRBV5-1
TGCGCCAGCACGCTTGGGGTCAAGCGGGAGGGGTCAGATACGCAGTATTTT
CASTLGVKREGSDTQYF
>.|TRBJ2-5|TRBD2|TRBV5-1
TGCGCCAGCAGCCTGCATACTAGCGGGACTCAAGAGACCCAGTACTTC
CASSLHTSGTQETQYF
>.|TRBJ2-1|TRBD1|TRBV29-1
TGCAGCGTTCTCGGACAGGGGGCGTACAATGAGCAGTTCTTC
CSVLGQGAYNEQFF
>few|TRBJ2-7|TRBD2|TRBV19
TGTAGGCGGGAGAGCCCTTGGGAGGATGAGCAGTACTTC
CRRESPWEDEQYF
>.|TRBJ2-2|.|TRBV7-9
TGTGCCAGCAGCTTAGCGGGGGCTGGGACCGGGGAGCTGTTTTTT
CASSLAGAGTGELFF
>.|TRBJ1-2|TRBD1|TRBV7-9
TGTGCCAGCAGTCCAGGGGGCCCTTATGGCTACACCTTC
CASSPGGPYGYTF
>.|TRBJ1-2|.|TRBV9
TGTGCCAGCAATTCCCCCGATGGAGCTAACTATGGCTACACCTTC
CASNSPDGANYGYTF
>.|TRBJ1-5|TRBD1|TRBV27
TGTGCCAGCAGTCGCCAGGGGGCTGGCAATCAGCCCCAGCATTTT
CASSRQGAGNQPQHF
>.|TRBJ2-3|TRBD2|TRBV7-2
TGTGCCAGCAGCCTAGCGGGAGGTGAAGATACGCAGTATTTT
CASSLAGGEDTQYF
>.|TRBJ1-4|.|TRBV2
TGTGCCAGCAGTGAATTGCTAGGAAATGAAAAACTGTTTTTT
CASSELLGNEKLFF
>.|TRBJ2-5|.|TRBV27
TGTGCCAGCAGTTTATGGCCCATTAAAGAGACCCAGTACTTC
CASSLWPIKETQYF
>.|TRBJ2-3|TRBD1|TRBV5-1
TGCGCCAGCAGCTTGGTCACAGGGGCAGGAGATACGCAGTATTTT
CASSLVTGAGDTQYF
>.|TRBJ1-3|.|TRBV5-1
TGCGCCAGCAGTCTAGGGGATTCCGGAAACACCATATATTTT
CASSLGDSGNTIYF
>.|TRBJ1-5|.|TRBV2
TGTGCCAGCAGACAGGCGAATCAGCCCCAGCATTTT
CASRQANQPQHF
>.|TRBJ2-1|.|TRBV7-6
TGTGCCAGCAGCGCCTTCCCGGTCCTGACCAAGGATCGGGACAATGAGCAGTTCTTC
CASSAFPVLTKDRDNEQFF
>few|TRBJ2-6|.|TRBV6-1
TGTGCCAGCAGTGCAGGGGACGGGGCCAACGTCCTGACTTTC
CASSAGDGANVLTF
>.|TRBJ2-7|TRBD2|TRBV29-1
TGCAGCGTTCGGGAGGGCGGCACCTACGAGCAGTACTTC
CSVREGGTYEQYF
>.|TRBJ2-2|.|TRBV30
TGTGCCTGGAGTGTATTCTCCCTGACCGGGGAGCTGTTTTTT
CAWSVFSLTGELFF
>.|TRBJ2-5|TRBD1|TRBV18
TGTGCCAGCTCACCGACAGGGGAAGTAGGGACCCAGTACTTC
CASSPTGEVGTQYF
>.|TRBJ2-7|TRBD1|TRBV30
TGTGCCTGGAGTTATCCCCCCGGGACAGCTTCCTACGAGCAGTACTTC
CAWSYPPGTASYEQYF
>.|TRBJ2-2|.|TRBV10-2
TGCGCCAGCAGTGTGACAGTTGTGGACACCGGGGAGCTGTTTTTT
CASSVTVVDTGELFF
>.|TRBJ2-3|TRBD2|TRBV27
TGTGCCAGCAGACTCCCGGGAGGGCCTCCAGATACGCAGTATTTT
CASRLPGGPPDTQYF
>.|TRBJ2-3|TRBD2|TRBV11-3
TGTGCCAGCAGCTTACGTCTAGCGGATACAGATACGCAGTATTTT
CASSLRLADTDTQYF
>.|TRBJ2-7|.|TRBV5-1
TGCGCCAGCCACAGCCCTACCTCCTACGAGCAGTACTTC
CASHSPTSYEQYF
>few|TRBJ2-7|.|TRBV4-1
TGCGCCAGCAGCCCCGGGAGTTCCCATTCCTACGAGCAGTACTTC
CASSPGSSHSYEQYF
>.|TRBJ2-7|TRBD2|TRBV7-2
TGTGCCAGCAGCTTAAACGGACTAGCGATCGACGAGCAGTACTTC
CASSLNGLAIDEQYF
>.|TRBJ2-6|.|TRBV29-1
TGCAGCGTTGGTCCCGGGTCCGTTTCAGGGGCCAACGTCCTGACTTTC
CSVGPGSVSGANVLTF
>few|TRBJ1-3|.|TRBV28
TGTGCCAGCAGTCTCGGTGGGCGCCCCTCTGGAAACACCATATATTTT
CASSLGGRPSGNTIYF
>.|TRBJ2-7|.|TRBV7-2
TGTGCCAGCAGCTTAGCGCTTGGCGGTAGCTACGAGCAGTACTTC
CASSLALGGSYEQYF
>.|TRBJ2-5|TRBD1|TRBV5-1
TGCGCCAGCAGCCACGGACAGGTTGGAAAGACCCAGTACTTC
CASSHGQVGKTQYF
>.|TRBJ2-3|TRBD1|TRBV5-1
TGCGCCAGCAGCCTAGACAGGGTAGCAGATACGCAGTATTTT
CASSLDRVADTQYF
>once|TRBJ2-1|TRBD2|TRBV13
TGTGCCAGCAGCCAAGGACTAGCGTCGGGTAATGAGCAGTTCTTC
CASSQGLASGNEQFF
>.|TRBJ2-3|TRBD2|TRBV5-4
TGTGCCAGCAGCTGGAGGGAGGGTGCAGATACGCAGTATTTT
CASSWREGADTQYF
>.|TRBJ1-1|.|TRBV5-6
TGTGCCAGCAGCTTGACGAGGAGGAACACTGAAGCTTTCTTT
CASSLTRRNTEAFF
>few|TRBJ2-7|.|TRBV4-1
TGCGCCAGCAGCCAAGGCCGAGCGGGCTCCTACGAGCAGTACTTC
CASSQGRAGSYEQYF
>.|TRBJ2-1|TRBD2|TRBV28
TGTGCCAGCAATAGCGGGAGATTGTACAATGAGCAGTTCTTC
CASNSGRLYNEQFF
>.|TRBJ1-1|TRBD1|TRBV30
TGTGCCTGGAGCGGGACAGGTTCGACTATGAACACTGAAGCTTTCTTT
CAWSGTGSTMNTEAFF